Here is one T cell receptor (beta chain) with its context. This sample stems from a study of control samples from healthy donors and cancer patients. Clones were sequenced by immunoSEQ multiplex PCR, and TCRdb holds only the in-frame ones, with some missing. The data show about 69,000 clones, approximately 84% seen once. This receptor was taken from a woman between 50 and 59 years old with lung cancer. Specimen: PBMCs.

This chain's CDR3 is CASSLVRLSDSPLHF. The CDR3, as DNA: TGCGCCAGCAGCTTGGTACGGTTAAGTGATTCACCCCTCCACTTT. This rearrangement joins TRBV5-1 to TRBJ1-6, with no clear D. The germline V gene encodes CDR1 SGHRS and CDR2 YFSETQ. Trimming took 0 bases from V and 8 from J, leaving 12 bases between them. This CDR3 region has 15 residues. Using reference TRBV5-1 and TRBJ1-6 for the parts outside the CDR3, the full variable domain is KAGVTQTPRYLIKTRGQQVTLSCSPISGHRSVSWYQQTPGQGLQFLFEYFSETQRNKGNFPGRFSGRQFSNSRSEMNVSTLELGDSALYLCASSLVRLSDSPLHFGNGTRLTVT.